The 25 T cell receptor beta chains presented below share a single source sample, sequenced in a study of early T cells in non-severe SARS-CoV-2 infection. TCRdb re-derived calls from the 5' RACE reads in MiXCR, one entry per CDR3 protein. The sample includes around 58,000 distinct CDR3 sequences, about 16% seen only once; the top ten take approximately 9.1%. The specimen was whole blood, collected at baseline. The origin of the receptors is an adult who was a healthcare worker with PCR-confirmed SARS-CoV-2 infection or an uninfected control (not recorded which).

The count of this clonotype is one. The junction differs from germline at one of its ends, possibly a read error. The rearrangement uses TRBV28 and TRBJ2-5, with TRBD1 as a possible D gene (6 bases). Germline CDR1 reads MDHEN; CDR2 reads SYDVKM. The CDR3 runs 15 residues. CDR3 in amino acids: CASSSPSTGGETQYF. The CDR3 DNA is TGCGCCAGCAGCTCCCCATCGACAGGTGGAGAGACCCAGTACTTC.

This chain uses TRBV7-8 with TRBJ1-1; weak D call: TRBD1 (5 bases). Germline CDR1 is SGHVS and CDR2 is FQNEAQ. With 3 bases removed from V and 3 bases from J, the gap between germline ends came to 11 bases. There are 14 residues in the CDR3. The CDR3 nucleotides read TGTGCCAGCAGCTTCTTCCCGGGGCACACTGAAGCTTTCTTT. Its protein is CASSFFPGHTEAFF.

The genes are TRBV3-1 and TRBJ2-5, with D possibly called TRBD1 or TRBD2 (5 bases each). Germline V CDR1 and CDR2: LGHDT, YNNKEL (reference sequence). V dropped 0 bases and J dropped 5 bases, with 13 bases sitting between them. This CDR3 is built from 15 residues. DNA of the CDR3: TGTGCCAGCAGCCAAGATAACCAGGGCGGGGAGACCCAGTACTTC. Translating it yields CASSQDNQGGETQYF.

This clonotype turned up a few times. V usage is TRBV20-1 and J usage is TRBJ2-3, with TRBD2 as a possible D gene (5 bases). Per germline, CDR1 DFQATT and CDR2 SNEGSKA (reference sequence). The CDR3 spans 13 residues. Trimming removed 4 bases at V and 0 bases at J, with 8 bases between. The CDR3 region has the DNA TGCAGTGCTAATCTAGCAAGCACAGATACGCAGTATTTT. As protein: CSANLASTDTQYF.

This clonotype came up a few times. The chain is built from TRBV30 and TRBJ1-5, with D maybe TRBD1 (6 bases). V was pared by 0 bases and J by 5 bases, with 11 bases between. The germline V gene has CDR1 GTSNPN and CDR2 SVGIG (reference sequence). The CDR3 spans 14 residues. The CDR3 DNA reads as TGTGCCTGGAGTGTATGGGGGGGCTATCAGCCCCAGCATTTT. It translates to CAWSVWGGYQPQHF.

This clonotype was counted many times. The J gene is TRBJ2-1, the V gene TRBV12-3 or TRBV12-4, with D perhaps TRBD2 (5 bases). V was pared by 2 bases and J by 9 bases, with 8 bases between. There are 12 residues in the CDR3. CDR3 amino acids: CASSLTRREQFF. DNA of the CDR3: TGTGCCAGCAGTTTAACTAGACGTGAGCAGTTCTTC.

This clonotype was found a few times. DNA for the CDR3: TGTGCCAGCAGCTTAGGAGCGGCGGAAAAACTGTTTTTT. This sequence encodes CASSLGAAEKLFF. This chain joins TRBV11-2 and TRBJ1-4; D call uncertain. CDR1 and CDR2 (germline): SGHAT, FQNNGV. There are 13 residues in the CDR3. Trimming took off 1 base at V and 8 bases at J, with 8 bases between the two ends.

This clonotype came up a few times. The chain employs TRBV7-2 and TRBJ1-4; D possibly corresponds to TRBD1 (6 bases). Germline V CDR1 and CDR2: SGHTA, FQGNSA. This CDR3 contains 16 residues. The V end was cut by 5 bases, the J end by 7 bases, with 20 bases between. The CDR3 protein is CASSRPSQRGIEKLFF. The CDR3 region has the DNA TGTGCCAGCAGCAGACCCAGCCAGAGGGGGATTGAAAAACTGTTTTTT.

The rearrangement joins TRBV4-1 to TRBJ2-2; 10 bases are shared with TRBD2. V was pared by 1 base and J by 0 bases, with 2 bases of the junction left unmatched. Germline CDR1 reads MGHRA; CDR2 reads YSYEKL. The CDR3 spans 17 residues. For the CDR3, the DNA is TGCGCCAGCAGCCAAGGCGGACTAGCGGCGAACACCGGGGAGCTGTTTTTT. Translated: CASSQGGLAANTGELFF.

The chain recombines TRBV20-1 with TRBJ2-1; no clear D. V shed 0 bases and J shed 8 bases, with 11 bases lying between them. The CDR3 extends over 13 amino acids. The germline V gene has CDR1 DFQATT and CDR2 SNEGSKA (reference sequence). CDR3 sequence reads: CSARDQAWDEQFF. In DNA form, the CDR3 reads TGCAGTGCTAGAGATCAGGCTTGGGATGAGCAGTTCTTC.

The chain employs TRBV7-8 and TRBJ1-5; tentatively, D is TRBD1 (5 bases). The germline V gene has CDR1 SGHVS and CDR2 FQNEAQ. This CDR3 is built from 15 residues. V was pared by 5 bases and J by 6 bases, with 17 bases between. The CDR3, as DNA: TGTGCCAGCAGCCCACGGGACCCTCGGGGTCAGCCCCAGCATTTT. As protein: CASSPRDPRGQPQHF.

The chain employs TRBV18 and TRBJ2-1; tentative D call: TRBD1 (5 bases). Germline loops: CDR1 KGHSH, CDR2 LQKENI. The CDR3 totals 14 residues. Trimming pared 2 bases from V and 3 bases from J, leaving 8 bases between. The DNA for the CDR3 is TGTGCCAGCTCACCAGGGGCCGTCTACAATGAGCAGTTCTTC. It is translated as CASSPGAVYNEQFF.

The genes are TRBV20-1 and TRBJ1-2, with 7 bases identical to TRBD1. The germline CDR1 and CDR2 sequences are DFQATT and SNEGSKA (reference sequence). The length of the CDR3 is 14 residues. The trim removed 1 base at V and 4 bases at J, leaving 6 bases unmatched. The chain's CDR3 is CSARVSRGSYGYTF. In DNA, the CDR3 is TGCAGTGCTAGAGTGAGCAGGGGGAGCTATGGCTACACCTTC.

This clonotype appeared a few times. The V call is TRBV5-1, the J call TRBJ1-5, with 8 bases lining up with TRBD1. Germline CDR1 and CDR2: SGHRS and YFSETQ. The CDR3 consists of 13 residues. The V gene end was trimmed by 2 bases and the J gene end by 7 bases; junction bases not matched to a gene: 2. CDR3 sequence (DNA): TGCGCCAGCAGCTTTGACAGGGGCCAGCCCCAGCATTTT. Translation: CASSFDRGQPQHF.

There are many counts of this clonotype. This chain connects TRBV11-2 to TRBJ1-4; the match to TRBD1 covers 7 bases. Germline V gene sequence: CDR1 SGHAT, CDR2 FQNNGV. V shed 3 bases, J shed 10 bases, and the junction held 8 bases outside the gene matches. The CDR3 covers 14 residues. The CDR3 DNA is TGTGCCAGCAGCTTTTCACAGGGGATAGCAAAACTGTTTTTT. Protein product: CASSFSQGIAKLFF.

V usage is TRBV7-2 and J usage is TRBJ1-6; no reliable D call. V shed 4 bases and J shed 12 bases, with 7 bases lying between them. The CDR3 extends over 11 amino acids. Looked up from germline, CDR1 is SGHTA and CDR2 is FQGNSA. The CDR3 is CASSSDLPLHF. As DNA, the CDR3 is TGTGCCAGCAGCTCAGACTTACCCCTCCACTTT.

V and J are TRBV30 and TRBJ1-2; D is uncertain. This CDR3 is 13 amino acids long. The V end was cut by 1 base, the J end by 2 bases, with 8 bases between. Germline V CDR1 and CDR2: GTSNPN, SVGIG (reference sequence). The CDR3 region has the DNA TGTGCCTGGAGTGGAAGCCCCAACTATGGCTACACCTTC. The encoded protein is CAWSGSPNYGYTF.

This clonotype has a handful of counts. J is TRBJ2-3 and V is TRBV7-9; TRBD1 agrees at 7 bases. V shed 2 bases, J shed 2 bases, and the junction held 4 bases outside the gene matches. The CDR3 totals 15 residues. The germline V gene encodes CDR1 SEHNR and CDR2 FQNEAQ (reference sequence). DNA for the CDR3: TGTGCCAGCAGCTTATTCGACAGGGACACAGATACGCAGTATTTT. Translation: CASSLFDRDTDTQYF.

This chain joins TRBV18 and TRBJ2-7; TRBD1 matches 8 bases. The CDR3 runs 16 residues. The ends lost 2 bases at V and 3 bases at J; junction bases unmatched: 9. The germline V gene has CDR1 KGHSH and CDR2 LQKENI. The CDR3 bases are TGTGCCAGCTCACCAACCGGACAGGGAGTAGGCTACGAGCAGTACTTC. As protein: CASSPTGQGVGYEQYF. Filled out from reference TRBV18 and TRBJ2-7, the complete variable domain reads NAGVMQNPRHLVRRRGQEARLRCSPMKGHSHVYWYRQLPEEGLKFMVYLQKENIIDESGMPKERFSAEFPKEGPSILRIQQVVRGDSAAYFCASSPTGQGVGYEQYFGPGTRLTVT.

Ten or more counts support this clonotype. This sequence joins TRBV6-5 and TRBJ2-6; 7 nucleotides align to TRBD1. J gave up 0 bases and V 5 bases, and 10 bases lay outside the gene matches. Germline V CDR1 and CDR2: MNHEY, SVGAGI. This CDR3 has 18 amino acids. This chain's CDR3 is CASSGSGTADSGANVLTF. CDR3 DNA: TGTGCCAGCAGTGGGTCCGGGACAGCAGACTCTGGGGCCAACGTCCTGACTTTC.

The chain employs TRBV11-2 and TRBJ2-1; TRBD2 matches at 12 bases. The CDR3 sequence is 14 residues long. Germline values: CDR1 SGHAT, CDR2 FQNNGV. The V segment lost 5 bases and the J segment 7 bases; nucleotides outside the gene matches: 3. The CDR3 DNA reads TGTGCCAGCAGCCAGGGACTAGCGGGTAATGAGCAGTTCTTC. Amino acid sequence: CASSQGLAGNEQFF.

This clonotype was seen only a few times. The chain links TRBV30 to TRBJ1-1; D is unresolved. Germline V CDR1 and CDR2: GTSNPN, SVGIG (reference sequence). Trimming took 5 bases from V and 1 from J, leaving 11 bases between them. The CDR3 length is 13 residues. The CDR3 sequence: CAWGTGENTEAFF. CDR3 DNA sequence: TGTGCCTGGGGTACGGGAGAGAACACTGAAGCTTTCTTT.

This clonotype was counted between two and nine times. The chain carries TRBV15 and TRBJ1-6; no clear D gene. Looked up from germline, CDR1 is LNHNV and CDR2 is YYDKDF (reference sequence). This CDR3 region has 13 residues. Trimming took 3 bases from V and 6 from J, leaving 6 bases between them. The CDR3 DNA reads TGTGCCACCAGCAGGGCGGTTAATTCACCCCTCCACTTT. This encodes CATSRAVNSPLHF.

This clonotype has a handful of counts. V and J are TRBV5-1 and TRBJ2-5; the D is unclear. Looked up from germline, CDR1 is SGHRS and CDR2 is YFSETQ. The V end was cut by 7 bases, the J end by 2 bases, with 9 bases between. CDR3 length equals 12 residues. The CDR3: CASGQAQETQYF. The CDR3 DNA sequence: TGCGCCAGCGGTCAGGCTCAAGAGACCCAGTACTTC.

V usage is TRBV3-1 and J usage is TRBJ1-2; D gene ambiguous. The CDR3 is made up of 12 amino acids. V shed 3 bases and J shed 7 bases, with 9 bases lying between them. CDR1 is LGHDT, CDR2 YNNKEL, per germline (reference sequence). CDR3 bases: TGTGCCAGCAGCCACGGGATGGGTGGCTACACCTTC. Protein: CASSHGMGGYTF.